This T cell receptor (beta chain) stems from a study of T cell repertoires in breast cancer (dated by TCRdb to 2016 to 2018). Context from the whole study: Samples profiled in the study came from tumors, lymph nodes and peripheral blood lymphocytes of breast cancer patients, along with peripheral blood from healthy control donors. Most of the roughly 21 patient tumors analyzed for shared TCRs were ER+/PR+. Nine healthy donors, of an age range similar to that of the patients, were included as controls. On average, sequencing produced around 490,000 sequences per sample, which came to around 9 reads per input cell. The study reasoned that TCRs shared between breast cancer patients would target shared antigens, given breast cancer's low mutational burden and rare common mutations. After being minced and digested with Liberase and DNase, tumors and tumor-involved lymph nodes were passed through 70-um and 40-um filters. Tumor-free lymph nodes were processed without enzymatic digestion, and Ficoll was used to separate blood samples. General conclusions and limits of the study: Genuine antitumor clones may have been missed because singleton TCRs were discarded and only part of each tumor was sampled. Shared TCRs were encoded by various nucleotide sequences, which suggests selection and expansion based on antigen. Emulsion RT-PCR was regarded as qualitative rather than quantitative, because clone recovery was skewed by transcript abundance and primer differences. Compared with tumor-free nodes, tumor-involved sentinel lymph nodes shared about fourfold more TCRs with matched tumor repertoires (roughly 7.3% versus 1.9%). Fewer than 20 TCR pairs were shared across seven or more patient tumors and were rarely found in control blood, which suggests possible tumor specificity. TRBV7 predominated among shared TCRs, which may reflect tumor recognition or a mispriming bias from eight TRBV7 primers.

Library preparation was by emulsion pairing. A second nested PCR with blocking oligos suppressed unpaired genes, then a third nested PCR added Illumina adaptors and barcodes. Each master mix for emulsion RT-PCR held roughly 5,000-260,000 T cells along with C-region, Stepout and V-region primers. Emulsions were generated with the Micellula Emulsion and Purification Kit, and RT-PCR used Qiagen OneStep RT-PCR reagents. Pooled libraries were sequenced with paired-end 2 x 250 reads on an Illumina MiSeq. Per the source publication's procedure: In Galaxy, read pairs were joined and then clipped at the engineered overlap into separate alpha and beta files, and any unclipped reads were discarded. To assign alpha-beta pairs, the researchers used CompleteTCR, a MiTCR-based pipeline that relies on an R script to link chains sharing read cluster identifiers. TCR sequences that were observed only once, representing about 1-3.3%, were removed as potential sequencing errors. TCRdb redid the processing of the public reads, applying fastp at Q25 and MiXCR, and retained in-frame beta chains. Under each unique CDR3 protein, matching rows form one entry showing the most common genes and DNA. TCRdb's processing, not the authors', yielded these V and J calls. The sample table holds approximately 40,000 distinct CDR3 sequences, of which 45% were seen once. The ten largest make up 55% to 75% of the sample.

Sequences MDHEN (CDR1) and SYDVKM (CDR2) are obtained from the germline V gene. The CDR3 spans 14 residues, from the cysteine through the phenylalanine. Left in the record is the CDR3 DNA by itself, 42 bases read in frame from the first base. Trimming costs V 6 bases and J 4 bases, and their ends lie 15 bases apart. The table lists this clonotype with many counts. The specificity of this receptor is unknown. Per-base qualities were not stored, and no clone one base away is much larger. The study used an expanded emulsion RT-PCR method with primers for all TCR V genes to analyze paired alpha-beta TCRs of CD8+ T cells. Before emulsion RT-PCR, CD8+ T cells were isolated with a CD8 positive selection kit and incubated overnight in roughly 9.1 IU/mL IL-2.

This sequence uses TRBV28 and TRBJ1-2, with a weak D call of TRBD1 (6 bases match). Source material: CD8+ T cells. The receptor was derived from a pool of human donors with breast cancer or a healthy control (not recorded which). The CDR3 protein sequence reads: CASRPAGAVYGYTF. The DNA sequence follows: TGTGCCAGCAGGCCCGCGGGGGCGGTCTATGGCTACACCTTC.